The clone carrying this TCR beta chain occurred a few times. As yet, its antigen is unknown. These data originate in a study of cytomegalovirus exposure and HLA in healthy donors. Study results and caveats: TCR beta V- and J-gene trimming, according to a later analysis, was linked to a missense DCLRE1C variant. In presence/absence analyses, roughly uniform sequencing depth across donors was assumed. Reportedly, TCR beta sequences accurately predicted HLA-A and HLA-B alleles in most subjects.

PCR primers comprised 60 Vbeta and 13 Jbeta primers. Original processing notes: As a later analysis found, there were roughly 80 million unique TCR beta chains, of which roughly 11 million were shared. Method: immunoSEQ multiplex PCR; TCRdb's copy keeps in-frame clones and lacks some. V and J calls and clone size come straight from that table; D and trimming were deduced from the DNA. In the table there are around 100,000 clones, 55% to 75% of which are singletons. This clonotype was obtained from a man aged 25-45 years in good health and CMV-seropositive. The sequencing input was PBMCs.

The CDR3 region has the DNA TGTGCCAGCAGCAAGGGGCAGGCTGGCGGCTACACCTTC. It translates to CASSKGQAGGYTF. This chain uses TRBV6-4 with TRBJ1-2; TRBD1 might be the D (5 bases). The CDR3 runs 13 residues. V was cut by 6 bases and J by 8 bases, with 16 bases left in between. Germline V gene lookup returns CDR1 MRHNA and CDR2 SNTAGT.